A selection of T cell receptor beta chains follows, all from one sample in a study of human T cells and chemical hapten exposure. TCRdb re-called the RACE reads with MiXCR, one entry per CDR3 protein. The sample lists approximately 370,000 distinct CDR3 sequences, over 5% occurring once. Here the sequenced sample was whole blood, taken in connection with sensitization to the hapten diphenylcyclopropenone (DPC). Source of these receptors: a woman younger than 30 with alopecia areata. Some clones in this sample may be carry-over from other donors' samples. Both conserved end residues are part of each CDR3. D genes are given only for firm matches. A clone size is listed for some rows: how often the clone was seen (once, few, many), or a class if it is expanded.

j_gene	d_gene	len	v_gene	abundance	CDR3nt	CDR3aa
TRBJ1-5	-	13	TRBV5-8	-	TGTGCCAGCAGCTTGGTGGAGTCGCAGCCCCAGCATTTT	CASSLVESQPQHF
TRBJ2-6	-	16	TRBV6-2/TRBV6-3	-	TGTGCCAGCAGTTACTCGTGGCTCTCTGGGGCCAACGTCCTGACTTTC	CASSYSWLSGANVLTF
TRBJ2-7	TRBD1	16	TRBV6-1	-	TGTGCCAGCAGTGAAGGGCACAGGGGCTTCTCCTACGAGCAGTACTTC	CASSEGHRGFSYEQYF
TRBJ2-1	-	17	TRBV3-1	-	TGTGCCAGCAGCCAAGCCCGATTAGGGAGCTCCTACAATGAGCAGTTCTTC	CASSQARLGSSYNEQFF
TRBJ2-7	-	11	TRBV3-1	many	TGTGCCAGCAGCCAAGGGGGCGAGCAGTACTTC	CASSQGGEQYF
TRBJ2-6	-	17	TRBV28	many	TGTGCCAGCAACCCCTGGGGGTTGAGATCTGGGGCCAACGTCCTGACTTTC	CASNPWGLRSGANVLTF
TRBJ1-1	-	13	TRBV6-2/TRBV6-3	many	TGTGCCAGCAGTCACGCATGGAACACTGAAGCTTTCTTT	CASSHAWNTEAFF
TRBJ2-5	-	16	TRBV9	-	TGTGCCAGCAGCGTAGGGCTTCAGGAAGCCAGAGAGACCCAGTACTTC	CASSVGLQEARETQYF
TRBJ1-1	TRBD1	17	TRBV7-9	many	TGTGCCAGCAGCTTAGCGCGAGGGGGCGCCCAGAACACTGAAGCTTTCTTT	CASSLARGGAQNTEAFF
TRBJ2-4	-	15	TRBV6-2/TRBV6-3	few	TGTGCCAGCAGTTATTTCGGACGAGACAAAAACATTCAGTACTTC	CASSYFGRDKNIQYF
TRBJ1-6	-	14	TRBV5-6	few	TGTGCCAGCAGCTTGGCAGTAGCTGGGCCACCCCTCCACTTT	CASSLAVAGPPLHF
TRBJ1-6	-	16	TRBV6-2/TRBV6-3	-	TGTGCCAGCAGTTACCGTACAGCGGAGTATAATTCACCCCTCCACTTT	CASSYRTAEYNSPLHF
TRBJ1-2	TRBD1	13	TRBV6-5	many	TGTGCCAGCAACCAAGGACAGGGTAGTGGCTACACCTTC	CASNQGQGSGYTF
TRBJ1-1	TRBD1	13	TRBV20-1	-	TGCAGTGCTAGAGATTACGGGACAGCTGAAGCTTTCTTT	CSARDYGTAEAFF
TRBJ2-6	-	15	TRBV12-3/TRBV12-4	many	TGTGCCAGCGGGCTACCAGGGTCGGGGGCCAACGTCCTGACTTTC	CASGLPGSGANVLTF
TRBJ1-1	-	15	TRBV14	few	TGTGCCAGCAGCCAAGCGGCGGGTCTTGGCACTGAAGCTTTCTTT	CASSQAAGLGTEAFF
TRBJ2-3	TRBD2	18	TRBV7-2	many	TGTGCCAGCAGCTTCGGACTAGCGGGGGGGCGGACCACAGATACGCAGTATTTT	CASSFGLAGGRTTDTQYF